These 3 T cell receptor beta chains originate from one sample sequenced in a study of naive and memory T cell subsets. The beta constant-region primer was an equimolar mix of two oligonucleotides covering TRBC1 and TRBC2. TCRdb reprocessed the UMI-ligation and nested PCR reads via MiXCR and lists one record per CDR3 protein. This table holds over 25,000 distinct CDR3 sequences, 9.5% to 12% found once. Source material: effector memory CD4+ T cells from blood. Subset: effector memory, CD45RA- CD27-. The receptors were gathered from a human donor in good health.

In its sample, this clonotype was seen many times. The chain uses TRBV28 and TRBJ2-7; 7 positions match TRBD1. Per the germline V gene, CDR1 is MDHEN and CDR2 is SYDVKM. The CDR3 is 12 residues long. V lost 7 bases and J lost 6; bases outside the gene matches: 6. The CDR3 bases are TGTGCCAGCAAAAAGACAGGGTTCGAGCAGTACTTC. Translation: CASKKTGFEQYF.

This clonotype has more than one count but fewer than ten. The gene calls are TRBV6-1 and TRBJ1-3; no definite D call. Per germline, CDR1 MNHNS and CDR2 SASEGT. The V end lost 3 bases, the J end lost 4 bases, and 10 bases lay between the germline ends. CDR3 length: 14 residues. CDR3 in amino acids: CASSDAQRGNTIYF. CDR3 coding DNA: TGTGCCAGCAGTGACGCGCAGAGGGGAAACACCATATATTTT.

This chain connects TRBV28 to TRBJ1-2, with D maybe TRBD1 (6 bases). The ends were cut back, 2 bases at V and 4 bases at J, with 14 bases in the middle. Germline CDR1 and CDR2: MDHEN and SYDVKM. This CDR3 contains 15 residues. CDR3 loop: CASSLARGSFYGYTF. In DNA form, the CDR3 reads TGTGCCAGCAGTTTAGCGAGGGGGTCCTTCTATGGCTACACCTTC.